The 8 T cell receptor beta chains in this list originate from one sample, sequenced in a study of OX40 agonist ivuxolimab in advanced cancers. Repertoires were generated with immunoSEQ multiplex PCR, while TCRdb's copy carries only in-frame clones and drops some. The sample includes more than 85,000 clones, approximately 89% seen only once; the top ten take 0.27%. This specimen consisted of CD4+ or CD8+ T cells sorted from blood, obtained in a trial of the OX40 agonist ivuxolimab. The receptors derive from an adult with an advanced solid tumor such as melanoma, head and neck, liver or kidney cancer.

The genes are TRBV18 and TRBJ2-2; D remains unclear. With 5 bases removed from V and 7 bases from J, the gap between germline ends came to 5 bases. The length of the CDR3 is 11 residues. Looked up from germline, CDR1 is KGHSH and CDR2 is LQKENI. CDR3: CASSVSGELFF. The CDR3 DNA reads TGTGCCAGCTCAGTGAGCGGGGAGCTGTTTTTT.

The chain is built from TRBV2 and TRBJ2-7; the D is unclear. V was shortened by 6 bases and J by 2 bases, with 14 bases between the two germline ends. The CDR3 spans 14 residues. CDR1 and CDR2 (germline): SNHLY, FYNNEI. In DNA form, the CDR3 reads TGTGCCAGCAGAGCCGAATTAGTAGCCTACGAGCAGTACTTC. Its protein is CASRAELVAYEQYF.

V and J are TRBV4-3 and TRBJ1-5; the D gene is possibly TRBD1 (5 bases). Trimming removed 0 bases from V and 0 bases from J, with 12 bases in between. Germline-derived CDR1 and CDR2 are LGHNA and YSLEER. The length of the CDR3 is 17 residues. CDR3 sequence reads: CASSQDGGGYSNQPQHF. CDR3 bases: TGCGCCAGCAGCCAAGACGGGGGGGGATATAGCAATCAGCCCCAGCATTTT.

The chain employs TRBV18 and TRBJ1-2; unclear D gene. Per germline, CDR1 KGHSH and CDR2 LQKENI. This CDR3 region has 14 residues. V gave up 1 base and J gave up 4 bases, with 10 bases separating them. Here the CDR3 DNA reads TGTGCCAGCTCACCACGCCAGTCCACCTATGGCTACACCTTC. Encoded protein: CASSPRQSTYGYTF.

The gene calls are TRBV10-3 and TRBJ1-2, with 7 positions matching TRBD1. V lost 7 bases, J lost 4 bases, and 6 bases stayed unmatched. In germline, CDR1 is ENHRY, CDR2 SYGVKD. This CDR3 is 13 amino acids long. CDR3 region: CAITADRAYGYTF. CDR3 nucleotide sequence: TGTGCCATCACCGCTGACAGGGCCTATGGCTACACCTTC.

The V and J genes are TRBV28 and TRBJ2-3; perhaps TRBD1 as D (6 bases). Germline V gene data show CDR1 as MDHEN and CDR2 as SYDVKM. V was cut by 4 bases and J by 5 bases, with 13 bases left in between. The CDR3 has 14 amino acids. The CDR3 spells CASSSTGPVDTQYF. The DNA of the CDR3 is TGTGCCAGCAGTTCCACAGGGCCGGTAGATACGCAGTATTTT.

This clone was seen once. CDR3 DNA: TGTGCCAGCAGCCTAAGTGGGACGGTTCCCTACGAGCAGTACTTC. Translation: CASSLSGTVPYEQYF. The chain employs TRBV7-9 and TRBJ2-7; D is tentatively TRBD1 or TRBD2 (5 bases each). V lost 5 bases and J lost 2, with 16 bases in between. Per germline, CDR1 SEHNR and CDR2 FQNEAQ (reference sequence). CDR3 length: 15 residues.

The V gene is TRBV7-9, the J gene TRBJ1-4; 7 nucleotides align to TRBD1. V lost 5 bases to trimming and J lost 6 bases; unmatched junction nucleotides: 12. From germline, CDR1 is SEHNR and CDR2 FQNEAQ (reference sequence). The CDR3 loop spans 16 amino acids. CDR3 nucleotide sequence: TGTGCCAGCAGCCCAGTAGGACAGGCGGGTTATGAAAAACTGTTTTTT. It yields the protein CASSPVGQAGYEKLFF.